This is a list of T cell receptor beta chains from one sample in a study of Ad26.COV2.S vaccination and SARS-CoV-2 variants. Produced via immunoSEQ multiplex PCR; TCRdb's table is partial and in-frame only. The repertoire has some 400,000 clones, about nine tenths of them found once; the top ten carry about 1.9%. This specimen was peripheral blood, taken in a trial of Ad26.COV2.S vaccine versus placebo. Every receptor here comes from a person aged 18-65 years who received the Ad26.COV2.S COVID-19 vaccine or a placebo. The CDR3 runs from the conserved cysteine through the conserved F or W. A D gene is named only where the DNA matches it firmly. The listing skips clone size in some rows; elsewhere it reads once, few, many or a size class.

j_call clone_size d_call v_call cdr3_nt cdr3_aa
TRBJ2-1 . . TRBV7-9 TGTGCCAGCAGCTTAGTAGTGGACGGGGGCCCGGGGGAGCAGTTCTTC CASSLVVDGGPGEQFF
TRBJ1-1 . . TRBV30 TGTGCCTGGGTGGGGGTGCGTGGGGAAGCTTTCTTT CAWVGVRGEAFF
TRBJ2-1 . . TRBV5-8 TGTGCCAGCAGCTCGCGCAATGAGCAGTTCTTC CASSSRNEQFF
TRBJ2-5 once . TRBV27 TGTGCCAGCAGTTTTTTCGGCGGAGAGGGGGAGACCCAGTACTTC CASSFFGGEGETQYF
TRBJ2-2 . . TRBV5-1 TGCGCCAGCCACCGCCTCGGCACCGGGGAGCTGTTTTTT CASHRLGTGELFF
TRBJ1-5 . . TRBV6-6 TGTGCCAGCAGTTCCGGGGGGAACGGCAATCAGCCCCAGCATTTT CASSSGGNGNQPQHF
TRBJ2-1 . TRBD2 TRBV3-1/TRBV3-2 TGTGCCAGCAGCTCTAGCTCCGCGGGAGAAGAGCAGTTCTTC CASSSSSAGEEQFF
TRBJ2-1 few TRBD2 TRBV6-5 TGTGCCAGCAGCATAACTAGCGGGAGGGTGAGTGAGCAGTTCTTC CASSITSGRVSEQFF
TRBJ2-5 . TRBD2 TRBV5-1 TGCGCCAGCAGCACCGGACTAGGGGAGACCCAGTACTTC CASSTGLGETQYF
TRBJ2-7 . . TRBV7-9 TGTGCCAGCAGCTCTCGGACGGTCTCCTACGAGCAGTACTTC CASSSRTVSYEQYF
TRBJ1-3 once . TRBV29-1 TGCAGCGTTGAAGACGGGAACCGAGGAAACACCATATATTTT CSVEDGNRGNTIYF
TRBJ2-7 few TRBD2 TRBV6-5 TGTGCCAGCAGTTCGGGACTAGCGGTAAACGAGCAGTACTTC CASSSGLAVNEQYF
TRBJ2-7 . . TRBV11-3 TGTGCCAGCAGCTTAGGCCCAGGGAGGGAGCAGTACTTC CASSLGPGREQYF
TRBJ2-3 . . TRBV11-2 TGTGCCAGCAGCTTAGAACTGCGCTCATACACAGATACGCAGTATTTT CASSLELRSYTDTQYF
TRBJ1-2 . TRBD1 TRBV18 TGTGCCAGCTCACCAGGGACAGGGGGCTATGGCTACACCTTC CASSPGTGGYGYTF
TRBJ2-3 . . TRBV6-5 TGTGCCAGCACCGAAGGGAACGCAGATACGCAGTATTTT CASTEGNADTQYF
TRBJ1-1 . TRBD1 TRBV5-4 TGTGCCAGCAGCTTGGCCCAGGGACAGGGGGCTGAAGCTTTCTTT CASSLAQGQGAEAFF
TRBJ2-7 . . TRBV3-1/TRBV3-2 TGTGCCAGCAGCCAAGATAAATACGAGCAGTACTTC CASSQDKYEQYF
TRBJ1-1 once . TRBV11-2 TGTGCCAGCAGCTTAATGGGGAACACTGAAGCTTTCTTT CASSLMGNTEAFF
TRBJ1-4 . . TRBV9 TGTGCCAGCAGCGTCAGCGGATCTAATGAAAAACTGTTTTTT CASSVSGSNEKLFF
TRBJ2-2 . . TRBV6-2/TRBV6-3 TGTGCCAGCAGTTACAGGGTAGACACCGGGGAGCTGTTTTTT CASSYRVDTGELFF
TRBJ2-3 . . TRBV10-1 TGCGCCAGCAGGGGAGATACGCAGTATTTT CASRGDTQYF
TRBJ2-7 once . TRBV2 TGTGCCAGGACCCAGGGGGGGGGCTACGAGCAGTACTTC CARTQGGGYEQYF
TRBJ2-7 . TRBD1 TRBV5-5 TGTGCCAGCAGCCCCGTAGGGGGGACAGGGGGCCACGAGCAGTACTTC CASSPVGGTGGHEQYF
TRBJ1-2 . . TRBV18 TGTGCCAGCTCACCACGTAGGACGACCCACTATGGCTACACCTTC CASSPRRTTHYGYTF
TRBJ2-3 . TRBD2 TRBV2 TGTGCCAGCAGACCCCTAGCGGGAGTTGTAGATACGCAGTATTTT CASRPLAGVVDTQYF
TRBJ2-3 . TRBD2 TRBV6-2/TRBV6-3 TGTGCCAGCAGTTACTCAAGGGAGGGTAGTTGGGATACGCAGTATTTT CASSYSREGSWDTQYF
TRBJ1-4 . . TRBV19 TGTGCCAGTAGTATAGAAAGTGAAAAACTGTTTTTT CASSIESEKLFF
TRBJ1-1 . . TRBV11-3 TGTGCCAGCAGCTTAGAGGAATCTGAAGCTTTCTTT CASSLEESEAFF
TRBJ1-2 . . TRBV15 TGTGCCACCAGCAGAGACAAGGGCTCGATGGGATATGGCTACACCTTC CATSRDKGSMGYGYTF
TRBJ2-5 . . TRBV6-4 TGTGCCAGCAGTGACCAGGTCCCGGAGGAGACCCAGTACTTC CASSDQVPEETQYF
TRBJ2-7 once . TRBV5-1 TGCGCCAGCAGCGGGAGGACTGGCTACGAGCAGTACTTC CASSGRTGYEQYF
TRBJ2-5 . TRBD2 TRBV7-3 TGTGCCAGCAGCCGATCGGGGGGGCAAGAGACCCAGTACTTC CASSRSGGQETQYF
TRBJ1-2 . . TRBV4-3 TGCGCCAGCAGCCAATTGACCCCAAGCCATGGCTACACCTTC CASSQLTPSHGYTF
TRBJ1-5 . TRBD1 TRBV6-5 TGTGCCAGCAGTTTGGGACAGGGGGCAGGAAATCAGCCCCAGCATTTT CASSLGQGAGNQPQHF
TRBJ2-2 . TRBD1 TRBV19 TGTGCCAGTAGTTGGACAGGGGGGATATCCGGGGAGCTGTTTTTT CASSWTGGISGELFF
TRBJ2-1 . . TRBV9 TGTGCCAGGGAAGGACACAATGAGCAGTTCTTC CAREGHNEQFF
TRBJ2-1 . TRBD2 TRBV5-5 TGTGCCAGCAGCCGCTCGGGGACTAAGCAGTTCTTC CASSRSGTKQFF
TRBJ2-7 few TRBD1 TRBV6-1 TGTGCCAGCAGTGAAGCCGGGACAGGGTCCTACGAGCAGTACTTC CASSEAGTGSYEQYF
TRBJ2-3 . . TRBV19 TGTGCCAGTAGTATAGTGGGCCACACAGATACGCAGTATTTT CASSIVGHTDTQYF
TRBJ2-3 . . TRBV2 TGTGCCAGAGGGGAGAGCTTGGGTGGGGCAGATACGCAGTATTTT CARGESLGGADTQYF
TRBJ2-7 . . TRBV27 TGTGCCAGCAGTTTATTGGGGAGGCTACACTACGAGCAGTACTTC CASSLLGRLHYEQYF
TRBJ1-2 . TRBD1 TRBV28 TGTGCCAGCAGTTTATCGGAGGGGGCGGTAGGAGGCTACACCTTC CASSLSEGAVGGYTF
TRBJ1-5 few TRBD1 TRBV10-3 TGTGCCATCAGTGAAAAGGACAGGGGGCCCTTGAATCAGCCCCAGCATTTT CAISEKDRGPLNQPQHF
TRBJ1-4 . TRBD1 TRBV28 TGTGCCAGCAGTTTAGGGGGACAGGGTAGCGAAAAACTGTTTTTT CASSLGGQGSEKLFF